This TCR beta chain was profiled in a study of regulatory T cells in long-lasting Graves disease (dated by TCRdb to the early 2020s). In terms of the full investigation: Persistent Graves' disease was defined as persistently positive TSH receptor autoantibodies together with antithyroid drug treatment for over 5 years. Peripheral blood TCR sequencing and RNA sequencing compared persistent Graves' disease patients with newly diagnosed Graves' disease patients. The study took place in China and was registered as a clinical trial. A total of about 33 samples underwent TCR sequencing, from 13 patients with persistent Graves' disease and 20 patients with newly diagnosed Graves' disease. On average, persistent Graves' disease patients in the clinical cohort had been on antithyroid drugs for approximately 10 years. The paper as a whole reports these results and caveats: Compared with newly diagnosed patients, persistent Graves' disease patients had lower TCR Shannon entropy and fewer highly expanded clones, which suggests clonal expansion. Only peripheral blood was studied, because thyroid tissue, the primary lesion, was inaccessible. The authors acknowledged the small sample size as a limitation that may reduce accuracy. Sequencing and analysis were restricted to the TCR beta chain. Patients with persistent disease shared more public clonotypes (roughly 2,900) than newly diagnosed patients did (966).

This clonotype was detected ten times or more. The antigen this receptor binds is unknown. No base qualities exist here, and no much larger clone lies one base off it. The time point label, as the study defines it: persistent/refractory GD, antithyroid drugs over 5 years with positive TRAb. For both TCR sequencing and RNA sequencing, RNA was extracted from PBMCs using TRIzol. The diagnosis of Graves' disease followed American Thyroid Association guidelines. Recruitment of patients was carried out at an endocrinology department in Xi'an, China. Each patient gave about 9.1 milliliters of peripheral blood, collected in an EDTA anticoagulant tube. PBMCs were isolated by Ficoll Paque Plus density gradient separation without further T cell sorting. An Agilent 2100 Bioanalyzer and agarose gel were used to check RNA quality, and a NanoDrop 2000 was used to measure RNA concentration. Library preparation was by multiplex PCR. TCRdb lists the instrument as Illumina HiSeq 4000. TCR beta libraries were built with iRepertoire HTBI primers and Arm-PCR amplification of CDR3 regions. Before sequencing, the PCR products underwent gel purification. The authors processed their data as follows. Across samples, some 62 TRBV and 13 to 15 TRBJ segments were identified and used for gene usage analysis of CDR3 amino acid clonotypes. Filtered high-quality paired reads were merged into contigs using COPE and FqMerger. BLAST was used to align contigs to the IMGT TRBV, TRBD and TRBJ reference genes, and CDR3 was defined following IMGT. Any clonotype with a frequency above 0.1% was classified as a highly expanded clone. Shannon entropy was used to measure repertoire diversity, and the Gini coefficient was used to measure V-J evenness. A clonotype was considered public if more than one individual shared it. The public reads were reanalyzed by TCRdb: fastp trimming at Q25, MiXCR alignment, in-frame beta chains only. Rows are unified per CDR3 protein, each entry keeping the most common DNA and genes. Clone size and V and J calls follow TCRdb, not the original study. The sample profile shows about 470,000 distinct CDR3 sequences; roughly 21% of them were found once. The ten most abundant clones make up 6.5% to 9% of the sample.

Here the sequenced sample was peripheral blood mononuclear cells (PBMCs), taken when the disease was refractory, from a patient treated with antithyroid drugs. The receptor comes from a female donor with Graves disease.

The DNA sequence follows: TGCGCCAGCAGCCGACCGGGACAGGCCACTGAAGCTTTCTTT. Its protein is CASSRPGQATEAFF. The V and J genes are TRBV4-1 and TRBJ1-1; 8 central nucleotides agree with TRBD1. The CDR3 runs 14 amino acids, cysteine and phenylalanine included. Only the CDR3 DNA is retained, 42 bases long and in frame from the first base. Via the germline V gene, CDR1 is MGHRA and CDR2 YSYEKL. Here V drops 4 bases and J drops 4 bases, and the junction holds 5 bases not matched to any gene.